One and the same sample provided the 15 T cell receptor beta chains below, sequenced in a study of blood T cell repertoires in COVID-19. The assay was immunoSEQ multiplex PCR, and TCRdb's table has in-frame clones only and misses some. The data contain 100,000 to 150,000 clones, about 80% of them singletons. Sequencing used peripheral blood. These receptors were collected from a woman aged 50 to 65 with acute or convalescent COVID-19.

The chain carries TRBV7-2 and TRBJ1-6; D gene ambiguous. The CDR3 loop spans 15 amino acids. Trimming stripped 5 bases from V and 6 bases from J, with 14 bases between. The V gene's germline CDR1 is SGHTA and CDR2 FQGNSA. The CDR3, as DNA: TGTGCCAGCAGCCCATCCCGTGCGGGTAATTCACCCCTCCACTTT. It encodes CASSPSRAGNSPLHF.

V is TRBV19 and J is TRBJ2-5; D possibly corresponds to TRBD1 (6 bases). V gave up 4 bases and J gave up 0 bases, with 9 bases separating them. The CDR3 is 14 amino acids. Germline CDR1 is LNHDA and CDR2 is SQIVND (reference sequence). The CDR3, as DNA: TGTGCCAGTAGTACTCAGGGGAACCAAGAGACCCAGTACTTC. This gives the protein CASSTQGNQETQYF.

The chain combines TRBV29-1 with TRBJ1-5; 8 bases map to TRBD1. Germline V gene sequence: CDR1 SQVTM, CDR2 ANQGSEA. The CDR3 consists of 14 residues. The V gene end was trimmed by 5 bases and the J gene end by 0 bases; junction bases not matched to a gene: 3. The CDR3 DNA reads as TGCAGCGTTATGACAGGGGATAGCAATCAGCCCCAGCATTTT. Amino acid sequence: CSVMTGDSNQPQHF.

The chain combines TRBV4-1 with TRBJ1-1; D unresolved. With 0 bases removed from V and 3 bases from J, the gap between germline ends came to 23 bases. The CDR3 consists of 19 residues. Germline V gene lookup returns CDR1 MGHRA and CDR2 YSYEKL. The CDR3 bases are TGCGCCAGCAGCCAAGATGGATTTAGAGGGAGAAGTAAGGACACTGAAGCTTTCTTT. It specifies CASSQDGFRGRSKDTEAFF.

The CDR3 DNA reads as TGTGCCAGCAGCCCTGGGGCAGGGGGAGAGCAGTACTTC. Amino acids: CASSPGAGGEQYF. The chain combines TRBV12-3 or TRBV12-4 with TRBJ2-7, with 7 nucleotides matching TRBD1. The CDR3 consists of 13 residues. Trimming removed 6 bases from V and 7 bases from J; junction bases left unmatched: 9.

The CDR3 loop is CASSYSSSRGHEQYF. As DNA, the CDR3 is TGTGCCAGCAGTTACTCGAGTTCCAGGGGCCACGAGCAGTACTTC. The chain has TRBV6-5 and TRBJ2-7; tentative D call: TRBD1 (6 bases). V lost 0 bases to trimming and J lost 5 bases, with 14 bases between them. There are 15 residues in the CDR3. From germline, CDR1 is MNHEY and CDR2 SVGAGI.

The V call is TRBV27, the J call TRBJ2-1, with 9 bases aligning to TRBD2. The CDR3 consists of 16 residues. The junction had 9 bases not matched to a gene; V was cut back by 5 bases and J by 4 bases. The germline CDR1 and CDR2 sequences are MNHEY and SMNVEV (reference sequence). The CDR3 DNA is TGTGCCAGCAGTATACTGACTAGCGGACCATACAATGAGCAGTTCTTC. Translating it yields CASSILTSGPYNEQFF.

This sequence joins TRBV2 and TRBJ2-3, with TRBD2 matching over 15 bases. Trimming took 8 bases from V and 5 from J; bases not matched to a gene: 2. CDR3 length: 14 residues. In germline, CDR1 is SNHLY, CDR2 FYNNEI. CDR3 protein: CASGTSGRIDTQYF. The CDR3, as DNA: TGTGCCAGCGGGACTAGCGGGAGGATAGATACGCAGTATTTT.

V and J are TRBV28 and TRBJ1-3, with TRBD1 as a possible D gene (5 bases). Trimming cost V 1 base and J 3 bases, with 10 bases left between them. CDR1 is MDHEN and CDR2 is SYDVKM in the germline V gene. The CDR3 loop spans 15 amino acids. The CDR3 reads CASSLSGARGNTIYF. The CDR3 bases are TGTGCCAGCAGTTTATCTGGGGCGCGTGGAAACACCATATATTTT.

This clone was counted a single time. CDR3 coding DNA: TGTGCCAGCAGTATTCGAGGCACCGGGGAGCTGTTTTTT. It is translated as CASSIRGTGELFF. The V gene is TRBV6-5, the J gene TRBJ2-2, with unresolved D. With 5 bases removed from V and 4 bases from J, the gap between germline ends came to 8 bases. Germline assignment: CDR1 MNHEY and CDR2 SVGAGI. The CDR3 runs to 13 residues.

The rearrangement joins TRBV15 to TRBJ2-7; 7 positions match TRBD1. The V and J ends lost 1 base and 4 bases, in that order; junction bases with no gene match: 7. There are 15 residues in the CDR3. Per the germline V gene, CDR1 is LNHNV and CDR2 is YYDKDF (reference sequence). The CDR3 loop is CATSRGQGIYYEQYF. DNA of the CDR3: TGTGCCACCAGCAGAGGACAGGGAATTTATTACGAGCAGTACTTC.

The chain combines TRBV23-1 with TRBJ2-2; 8 bases align to TRBD1. TRBV23-1 carries the ORF label, with uncertain function. The CDR3 covers 18 residues. The trim removed 1 base at V and 1 base at J, leaving 8 bases unmatched. The CDR3 spells CASSQYGSGQGNTGELFF. The CDR3 region has the DNA TGCGCCAGCAGTCAATATGGTAGTGGACAGGGGAACACCGGGGAGCTGTTTTTT.

This chain joins TRBV6-6 and TRBJ1-5, with TRBD1 as a possible D gene (6 bases). V was pared by 5 bases and J by 0 bases, with 17 bases between. This CDR3 comprises 17 residues. The germline gives CDR1 MNHNY, CDR2 SVGAGI (reference sequence). The CDR3 reads CASSRIGTPYSNQPQHF. CDR3 DNA: TGTGCCAGCAGTCGGATCGGGACACCGTATAGCAATCAGCCCCAGCATTTT.

Only one count was recorded for this clone. The chain uses TRBV13 and TRBJ1-6, with D unclear. The CDR3 consists of 15 residues. V was pared by 0 bases and J by 7 bases, with 10 bases between. Germline CDR1 and CDR2: PRHDT and FYEKMQ (reference sequence). This CDR3 reads CASSLGRSWNSPLHF. The CDR3 coding sequence is TGTGCCAGCAGCTTAGGCCGGAGTTGGAATTCACCCCTCCACTTT.

The chain recombines TRBV28 with TRBJ2-7, with a weak D call TRBD1 (5 bases). Germline-derived CDR1 and CDR2 are MDHEN and SYDVKM. The CDR3 length is 16 residues. Trimming cost V 1 base and J 0 bases, with 13 bases left between them. The chain's CDR3 is CASSLLVGRGSYEQYF. DNA of the CDR3: TGTGCCAGCAGTTTATTAGTTGGTAGGGGCTCCTACGAGCAGTACTTC.